This TCR beta chain was retrieved from a study of graft-versus-host responses after intestinal transplantation. Across the whole study: Anti-thymocyte globulin served as induction for all recipients, who then took tacrolimus and steroids for about 3 years. Study-level points and caveats: Marrow from the recipient contained GvH clones, some of which had appeared first in ileum or blood. The presence of high graft-versus-host to host-versus-graft clonal ratios in allografts characterized patients with graft-donor T cell macrochimerism.

The CDR3 sequence is 13 residues long. In germline, CDR1 is SGHTA, CDR2 FQGTGA. Trimming left V 1 base short and J 11 bases short, with 14 bases between. Clones were sequenced by immunoSEQ multiplex PCR, and TCRdb holds only the in-frame ones, with some missing. The sample lists about 130,000 clones; around 90% were seen once. Concerning this clone itself: The antigen is not known.

The genes are TRBV7-3 and TRBJ1-1, with D possibly TRBD1 on 5 matching bases. The clonotype originates from a human donor who received an intestinal transplant. Sequencing was performed on unstimulated CD4+ T cells sorted from spleen or lymph node cells, taken before intestinal transplant. Written as DNA, the CDR3 is TGTGCCAGCAGCTTAAAGCCCGGGGAGGGGGCTTTCTTT. Its translation: CASSLKPGEGAFF. The variable domain in full, with the rest retrieved from reference TRBV7-3 and TRBJ1-1, is GAGVSQTPSNKVTEKGKYVELRCDPISGHTALYWYRQSLGQGPEFLIYFQGTGAADDSGLPNDRFFAVRPEGSVSTLKIQRTERGDSAVYLCASSLKPGEGAFFGQGTRLTVV.